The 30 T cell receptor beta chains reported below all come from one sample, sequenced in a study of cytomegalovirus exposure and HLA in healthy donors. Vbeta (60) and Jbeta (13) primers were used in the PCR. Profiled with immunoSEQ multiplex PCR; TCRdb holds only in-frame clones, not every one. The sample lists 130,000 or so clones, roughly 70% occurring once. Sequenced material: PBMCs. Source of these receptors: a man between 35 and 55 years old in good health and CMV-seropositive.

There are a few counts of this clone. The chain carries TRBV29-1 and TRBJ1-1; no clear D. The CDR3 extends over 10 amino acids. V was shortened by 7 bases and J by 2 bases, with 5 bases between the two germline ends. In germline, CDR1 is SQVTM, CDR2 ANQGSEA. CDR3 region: CSGSNTEAFF. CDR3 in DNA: TGCAGCGGTAGCAACACTGAAGCTTTCTTT.

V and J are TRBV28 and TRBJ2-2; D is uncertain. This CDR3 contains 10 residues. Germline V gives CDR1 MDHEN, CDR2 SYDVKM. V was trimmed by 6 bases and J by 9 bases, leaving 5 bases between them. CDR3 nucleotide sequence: TGTGCCAGCAGCAGAAGGGAGCTGTTTTTT. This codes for CASSRRELFF.

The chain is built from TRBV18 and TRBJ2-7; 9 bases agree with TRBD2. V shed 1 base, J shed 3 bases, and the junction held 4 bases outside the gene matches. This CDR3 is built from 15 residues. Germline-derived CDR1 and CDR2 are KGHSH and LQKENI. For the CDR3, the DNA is TGTGCCAGCTCACCACAGGGGACTAGCTTCTACGAGCAGTACTTC. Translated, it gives CASSPQGTSFYEQYF.

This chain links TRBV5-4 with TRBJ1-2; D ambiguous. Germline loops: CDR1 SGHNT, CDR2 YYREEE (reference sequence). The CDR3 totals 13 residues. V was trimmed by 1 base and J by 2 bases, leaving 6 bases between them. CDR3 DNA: TGTGCCAGCAGCTTGATTTCGAACTATGGCTACACCTTC. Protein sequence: CASSLISNYGYTF.

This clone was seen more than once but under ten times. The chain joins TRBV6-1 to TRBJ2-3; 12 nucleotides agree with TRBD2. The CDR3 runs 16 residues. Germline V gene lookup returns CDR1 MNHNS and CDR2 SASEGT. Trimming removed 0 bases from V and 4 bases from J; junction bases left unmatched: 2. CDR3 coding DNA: TGTGCCAGCAGTGAAGCAGCTAGCGGGGGGGCAGATACGCAGTATTTT. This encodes CASSEAASGGADTQYF.

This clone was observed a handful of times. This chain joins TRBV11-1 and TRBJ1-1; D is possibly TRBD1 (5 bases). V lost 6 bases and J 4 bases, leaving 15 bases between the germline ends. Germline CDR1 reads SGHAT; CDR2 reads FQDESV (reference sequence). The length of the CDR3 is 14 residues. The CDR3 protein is CASSPGGRRTEAFF. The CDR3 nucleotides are TGTGCCAGCAGTCCGGGGGGTAGGCGCACTGAAGCTTTCTTT.

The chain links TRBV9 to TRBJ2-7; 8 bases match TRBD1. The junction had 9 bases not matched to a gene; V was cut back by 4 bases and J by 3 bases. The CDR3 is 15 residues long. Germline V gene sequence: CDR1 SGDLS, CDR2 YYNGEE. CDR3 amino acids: CASSPRTGSVYEQYF. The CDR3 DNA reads TGTGCCAGCAGCCCCCGGACAGGGAGTGTCTACGAGCAGTACTTC.

For the CDR3, the DNA is TGTGCCAGCAGTCCCCGCCTTCTAGCGGGGGTGTTGGATGAGCAGTTCTTC. The encoded protein is CASSPRLLAGVLDEQFF. This chain connects TRBV27 to TRBJ2-1; 10 bases match TRBD2. Germline V gene sequence: CDR1 MNHEY, CDR2 SMNVEV (reference sequence). CDR3 length: 17 residues. Trimming at V came to 5 bases and at J to 8 bases, leaving 15 bases not matched to a gene.

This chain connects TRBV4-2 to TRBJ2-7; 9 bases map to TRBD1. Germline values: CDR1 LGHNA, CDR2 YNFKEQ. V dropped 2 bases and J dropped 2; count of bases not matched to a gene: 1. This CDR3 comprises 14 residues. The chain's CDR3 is CASSQNRGPYEQYF. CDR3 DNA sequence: TGTGCCAGCAGCCAAAACAGGGGGCCCTACGAGCAGTACTTC.

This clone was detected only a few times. The CDR3 coding sequence is TGCGCCAGCAGCTTGTCGGGACTAGTCTACGAGCAGTACTTC. Protein product: CASSLSGLVYEQYF. J is TRBJ2-7 and V is TRBV5-1; TRBD2 aligns across 8 bases. V shed 1 base, J shed 3 bases, and the junction held 3 bases outside the gene matches. The CDR3 is 14 amino acids. Germline V gives CDR1 SGHRS, CDR2 YFSETQ.

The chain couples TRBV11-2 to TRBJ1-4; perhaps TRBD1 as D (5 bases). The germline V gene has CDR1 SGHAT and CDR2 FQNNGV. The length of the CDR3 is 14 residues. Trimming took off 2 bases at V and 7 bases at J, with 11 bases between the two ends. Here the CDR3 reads CASSLPRRGEKLFF. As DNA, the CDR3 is TGTGCCAGCAGCTTACCGAGAAGGGGTGAAAAACTGTTTTTT.

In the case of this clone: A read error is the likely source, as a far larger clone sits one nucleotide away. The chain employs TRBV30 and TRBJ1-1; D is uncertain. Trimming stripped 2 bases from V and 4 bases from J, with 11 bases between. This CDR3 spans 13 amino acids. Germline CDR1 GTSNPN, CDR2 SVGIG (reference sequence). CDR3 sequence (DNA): TGTGCCTGGAGTACAGCGGACGTCACTGAAGCTTTCTTT. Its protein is CAWSTADVTEAFF.

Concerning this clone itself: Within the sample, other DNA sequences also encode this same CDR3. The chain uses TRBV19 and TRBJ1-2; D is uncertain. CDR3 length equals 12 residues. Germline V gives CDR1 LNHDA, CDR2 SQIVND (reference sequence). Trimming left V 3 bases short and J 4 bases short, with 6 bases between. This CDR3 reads CASSISVYGYTF. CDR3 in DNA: TGTGCCAGTAGTATCTCAGTCTATGGCTACACCTTC.

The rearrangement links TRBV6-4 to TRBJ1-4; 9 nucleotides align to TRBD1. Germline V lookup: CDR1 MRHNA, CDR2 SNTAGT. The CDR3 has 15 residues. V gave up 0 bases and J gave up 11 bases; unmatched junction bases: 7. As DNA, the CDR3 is TGTGCCAGCAGTGACTCGGGACAGGGACCACGTAAACTGTTTTTT. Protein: CASSDSGQGPRKLFF.

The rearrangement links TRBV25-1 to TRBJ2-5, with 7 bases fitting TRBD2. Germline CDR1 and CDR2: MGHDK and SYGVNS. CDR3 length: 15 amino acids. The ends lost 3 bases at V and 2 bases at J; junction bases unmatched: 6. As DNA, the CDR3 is TGTGCCAGCAGTGAGCCTGGGGGGGGTCAAGAGACCCAGTACTTC. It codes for CASSEPGGGQETQYF. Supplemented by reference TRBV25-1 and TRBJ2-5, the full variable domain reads EADIYQTPRYLVIGTGKKITLECSQTMGHDKMYWYQQDPGMELHLIHYSYGVNSTEKGDLSSESTVSRIRTEHFPLTLESARPSHTSQYLCASSEPGGGQETQYFGPGTRLLVL.

This CDR3 reads CASKFEGAGTGELFF. The DNA of the CDR3 is TGCGCCAGCAAATTCGAGGGAGCGGGGACCGGGGAGCTGTTTTTT. The rearrangement uses TRBV5-1 and TRBJ2-2; 7 bases are a match to TRBD2. The CDR3 spans 15 residues. V trimming: 6 bases; J trimming: 5 bases; junction bases outside the gene matches: 10. The germline CDR1 and CDR2 sequences are SGHRS and YFSETQ.

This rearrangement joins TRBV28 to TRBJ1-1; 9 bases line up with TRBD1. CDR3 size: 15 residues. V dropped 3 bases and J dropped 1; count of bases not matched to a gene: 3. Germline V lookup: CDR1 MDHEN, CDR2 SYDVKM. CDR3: CASSFGQGWNTEAFF. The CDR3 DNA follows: TGTGCCAGCAGTTTCGGACAGGGGTGGAACACTGAAGCTTTCTTT.

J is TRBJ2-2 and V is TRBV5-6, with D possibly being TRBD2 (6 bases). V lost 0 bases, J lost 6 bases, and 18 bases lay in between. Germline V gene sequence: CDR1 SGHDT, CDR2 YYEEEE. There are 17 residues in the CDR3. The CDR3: CASSLVGETSQAGELFF. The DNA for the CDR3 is TGTGCCAGCAGCTTGGTTGGGGAGACTAGTCAGGCCGGGGAGCTGTTTTTT.

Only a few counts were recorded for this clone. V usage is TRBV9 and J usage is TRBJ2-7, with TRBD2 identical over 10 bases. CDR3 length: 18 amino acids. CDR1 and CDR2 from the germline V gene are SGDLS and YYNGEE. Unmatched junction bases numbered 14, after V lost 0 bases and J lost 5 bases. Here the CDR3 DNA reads TGTGCCAGCAGCGTAGCGAGCGGGGGGGCTTTCGGGAGGCACGAGCAGTACTTC. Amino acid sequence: CASSVASGGAFGRHEQYF.

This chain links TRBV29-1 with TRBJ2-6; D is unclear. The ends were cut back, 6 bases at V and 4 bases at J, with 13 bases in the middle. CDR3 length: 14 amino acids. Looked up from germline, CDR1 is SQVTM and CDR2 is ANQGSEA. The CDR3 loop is CSVRLKSGANVLTF. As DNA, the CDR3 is TGCAGCGTACGACTGAAATCGGGGGCCAACGTCCTGACTTTC.

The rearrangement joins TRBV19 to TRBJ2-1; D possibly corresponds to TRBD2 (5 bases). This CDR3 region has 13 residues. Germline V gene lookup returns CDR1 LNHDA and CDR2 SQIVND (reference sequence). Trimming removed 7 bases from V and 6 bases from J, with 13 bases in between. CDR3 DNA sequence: TGTGCCAGTACCTCGCGGGCTGGCAATGAGCAGTTCTTC. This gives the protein CASTSRAGNEQFF. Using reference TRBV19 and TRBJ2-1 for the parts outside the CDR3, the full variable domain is DGGITQSPKYLFRKEGQNVTLSCEQNLNHDAMYWYRQDPGQGLRLIYYSQIVNDFQKGDIAEGYSVSREKKESFPLTVTSAQKNPTAFYLCASTSRAGNEQFFGPGTRLTVL.

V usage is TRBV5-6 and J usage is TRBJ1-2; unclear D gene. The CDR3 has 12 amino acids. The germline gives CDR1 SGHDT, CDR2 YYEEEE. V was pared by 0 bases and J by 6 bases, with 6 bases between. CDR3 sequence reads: CASSLGRNGYTF. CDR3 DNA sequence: TGTGCCAGCAGCTTGGGCAGGAATGGCTACACCTTC.

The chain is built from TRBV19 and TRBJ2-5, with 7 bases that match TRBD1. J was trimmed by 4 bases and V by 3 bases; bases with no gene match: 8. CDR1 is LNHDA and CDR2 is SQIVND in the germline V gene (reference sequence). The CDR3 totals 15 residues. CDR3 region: CASSMRARGTETQYF. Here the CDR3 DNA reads TGTGCCAGTAGTATGAGGGCCAGGGGGACAGAGACCCAGTACTTC.

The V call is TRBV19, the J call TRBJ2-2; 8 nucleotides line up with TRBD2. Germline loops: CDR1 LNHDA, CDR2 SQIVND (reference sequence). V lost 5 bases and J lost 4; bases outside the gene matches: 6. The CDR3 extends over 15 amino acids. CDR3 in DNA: TGTGCCAGTAGTTTCGGGGGGGCCGGCACCGGGGAGCTGTTTTTT. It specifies CASSFGGAGTGELFF.

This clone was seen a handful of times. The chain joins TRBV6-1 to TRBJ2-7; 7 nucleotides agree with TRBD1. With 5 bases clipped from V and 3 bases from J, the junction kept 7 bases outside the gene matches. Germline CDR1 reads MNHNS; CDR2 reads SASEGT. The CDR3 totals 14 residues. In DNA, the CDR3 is TGTGCCAGCAGTCGACAGGGTGGAGGCTACGAGCAGTACTTC. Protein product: CASSRQGGGYEQYF.

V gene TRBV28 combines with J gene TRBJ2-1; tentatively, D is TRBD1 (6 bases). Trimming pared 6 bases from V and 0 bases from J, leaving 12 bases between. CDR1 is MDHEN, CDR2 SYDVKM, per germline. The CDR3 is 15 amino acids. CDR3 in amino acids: CASRFRGSSYNEQFF. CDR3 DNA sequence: TGTGCCAGCAGGTTCAGGGGAAGCTCCTACAATGAGCAGTTCTTC. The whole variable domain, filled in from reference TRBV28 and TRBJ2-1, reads DVKVTQSSRYLVKRTGEKVFLECVQDMDHENMFWYRQDPGLGLRLIYFSYDVKMKEKGDIPEGYSVSREKKERFSLILESASTNQTSMYLCASRFRGSSYNEQFFGPGTRLTVL.

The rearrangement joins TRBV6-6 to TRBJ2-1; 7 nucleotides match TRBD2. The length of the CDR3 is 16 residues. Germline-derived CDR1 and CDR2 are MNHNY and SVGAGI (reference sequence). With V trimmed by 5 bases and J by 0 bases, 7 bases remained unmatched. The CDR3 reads CASSPSGPSSYNEQFF. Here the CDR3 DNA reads TGTGCCAGCAGTCCTAGCGGCCCTAGCTCCTACAATGAGCAGTTCTTC.

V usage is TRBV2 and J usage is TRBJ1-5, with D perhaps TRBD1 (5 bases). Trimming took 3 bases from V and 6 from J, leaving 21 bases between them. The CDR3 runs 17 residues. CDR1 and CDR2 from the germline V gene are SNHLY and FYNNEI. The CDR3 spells CASSDSRDGAGCQPQHF. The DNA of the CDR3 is TGTGCCAGCAGTGACAGTCGGGACGGCGCGGGGTGTCAGCCCCAGCATTTT.

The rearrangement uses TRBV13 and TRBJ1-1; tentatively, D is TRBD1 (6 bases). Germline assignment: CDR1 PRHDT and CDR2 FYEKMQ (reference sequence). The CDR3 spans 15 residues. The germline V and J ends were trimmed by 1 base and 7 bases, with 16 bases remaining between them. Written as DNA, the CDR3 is TGTGCCAGCAGCTTAGTGGGGGCAGGGGCTCTTGAAGCTTTCTTT. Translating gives CASSLVGAGALEAFF.

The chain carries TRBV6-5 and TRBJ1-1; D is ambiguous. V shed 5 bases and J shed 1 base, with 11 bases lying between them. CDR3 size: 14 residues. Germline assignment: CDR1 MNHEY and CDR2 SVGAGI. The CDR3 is CASSTTGKNTEAFF. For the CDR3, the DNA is TGTGCCAGCAGTACGACGGGGAAGAACACTGAAGCTTTCTTT.